What follows describes a single T cell receptor (beta chain). The sample comes from a study of neoadjuvant anti-PD-1 for oral cavity cancer. Overall study context: Non-progressing patients received a fourth nivolumab dose near day 43, then surgery on days 50-56.

Assay used: immunoSEQ multiplex PCR; TCRdb lists only in-frame clones, some missing. The sample holds tens of thousands of clones, around 85% seen once. Per germline, CDR1 SGHAT and CDR2 FQNNGV. The CDR3 is 16 residues long. The V and J ends lost 0 bases and 2 bases, in that order; junction bases with no gene match: 5. The starting material was PBMCs, obtained before nivolumab (anti-PD-1) treatment. This chain links TRBV11-2 with TRBJ2-7, with TRBD1 identical over 9 bases. The sequence was obtained from a person between 40 and 85 years old with oral cavity squamous cell carcinoma. CDR3 nucleotide sequence: TGTGCCAGCAGCTTAGATCTCTGGGACAGGGCCTACGAGCAGTACTTC. Translated, it gives CASSLDLWDRAYEQYF. The full variable domain, rest sourced from reference TRBV11-2 and TRBJ2-7, is EAGVAQSPRYKIIEKRQSVAFWCNPISGHATLYWYQQILGQGPKLLIQFQNNGVVDDSQLPKDRFSAERLKGVDSTLKIQPAKLEDSAVYLCASSLDLWDRAYEQYFGPGTRLTVT.